The 21 T cell receptor beta chains in this list originate from one sample, sequenced in a study of blood T cell repertoires in COVID-19. The assay was immunoSEQ multiplex PCR, and TCRdb's table has in-frame clones only and misses some. This table holds 300,000 to 400,000 clones, 70% to 90% found once. Sequenced input: PBMCs or T cells enriched from blood (not recorded which). Receptor source: a woman aged 18 to 35 who had recovered from COVID-19.

The chain carries TRBV7-6 and TRBJ2-5, with 8 bases matching TRBD2. Germline CDR1 SGHVS, CDR2 FNYEAQ. The junction had 9 bases not matched to a gene; V was cut back by 0 bases and J by 0 bases. This CDR3 is built from 18 residues. CDR3 sequence reads: CASSLALGGGRYQETQYF. In nucleotides, the CDR3 is TGTGCCAGCAGCTTAGCTCTCGGCGGGGGGCGATACCAAGAGACCCAGTACTTC.

The chain combines TRBV28 with TRBJ1-1; TRBD1 is a possible D gene (6 bases). This CDR3 region has 15 residues. Per germline, CDR1 MDHEN and CDR2 SYDVKM. Deletions cut 5 bases from V and 2 bases from J, with 15 bases between. The DNA for the CDR3 is TGTGCCAGCAGTAGAACTCCAGGGGCTAACACTGAAGCTTTCTTT. Protein: CASSRTPGANTEAFF. Together with reference TRBV28 and TRBJ1-1, the CDR3 gives the full variable domain: DVKVTQSSRYLVKRTGEKVFLECVQDMDHENMFWYRQDPGLGLRLIYFSYDVKMKEKGDIPEGYSVSREKKERFSLILESASTNQTSMYLCASSRTPGANTEAFFGQGTRLTVV.

The chain joins TRBV6-6 to TRBJ1-3, with TRBD1 matching 7 bases. Germline CDR1 reads MNHNY; CDR2 reads SVGAGI (reference sequence). V lost 5 bases to trimming and J lost 1 base; unmatched junction nucleotides: 17. The CDR3 contains 19 residues. The CDR3 here is CASSRWGRGFADSGNTIYF. The CDR3 coding sequence is TGTGCCAGCAGTCGATGGGGCAGGGGGTTTGCGGATTCTGGAAACACCATATATTTT.

This chain uses TRBV30 with TRBJ1-4, with D possibly TRBD1 on 6 matching bases. V was clipped by 5 bases and J by 6 bases, with 16 bases between them. Germline CDR1 and CDR2: GTSNPN and SVGIG (reference sequence). CDR3 size: 14 residues. Written as DNA, the CDR3 is TGTGCCTGGGACCAGGGGAAGGGGGATGAAAAACTGTTTTTT. This sequence encodes CAWDQGKGDEKLFF.

This chain uses TRBV5-1 with TRBJ2-3; D uncertain. Germline CDR1 reads SGHRS; CDR2 reads YFSETQ. V was shortened by 3 bases and J by 2 bases, with 16 bases between the two germline ends. The CDR3 is 16 amino acids. This CDR3 is CASSSWVALTTDTQYF. CDR3 nucleotides: TGCGCCAGCAGCTCATGGGTAGCTCTAACCACAGATACGCAGTATTTT.

The rearrangement joins TRBV3-1 (or the pseudogene TRBV3-2) to TRBJ1-5, with 8 nucleotides matching TRBD1. This CDR3 comprises 17 residues. Per germline, CDR1 LGHDT and CDR2 YNNKEL (reference sequence). The trim removed 0 bases at V and 3 bases at J, leaving 7 bases unmatched. The CDR3 protein is CASSQEWTGTHNQPQHF. In DNA, the CDR3 is TGTGCCAGCAGCCAAGAATGGACAGGGACTCACAATCAGCCCCAGCATTTT.

As DNA, the CDR3 is TGTGCCAGCAGTTCGTCTTTTACTAGCGGGGATCAAGAGACCCAGTACTTC. As protein: CASSSSFTSGDQETQYF. The rearrangement joins TRBV3-1 (or the pseudogene TRBV3-2) to TRBJ2-5, with 10 nucleotides matching TRBD2. V lost 6 bases and J lost 2; bases outside the gene matches: 12. The CDR3 runs 17 residues. Germline V gives CDR1 LGHDT, CDR2 YNNKEL (reference sequence).

The chain employs TRBV7-3 and TRBJ2-1; TRBD1 is a possible D gene (5 bases). The germline CDR1 and CDR2 sequences are SGHTA and FQGTGA. The CDR3 consists of 12 residues. V was trimmed by 2 bases and J by 8 bases, leaving 7 bases between them. CDR3 sequence (DNA): TGTGCCAGCAGCTTACAGGGTCATGAGCAGTTCTTC. It encodes CASSLQGHEQFF.

Details on this clone: Other DNA sequences in this specimen translate into the identical CDR3. V gene TRBV7-9 combines with J gene TRBJ2-1; 14 bases are a match to TRBD2. V dropped 5 bases and J dropped 4; count of bases not matched to a gene: 4. This CDR3 has 16 amino acids. CDR1 and CDR2 from the germline V gene are SEHNR and FQNEAQ (reference sequence). The CDR3 here is CASSPTSGGAYNEQFF. For the CDR3, the DNA is TGTGCCAGCAGCCCGACTAGCGGGGGGGCTTACAATGAGCAGTTCTTC.

The J gene is TRBJ1-5, the V gene TRBV3-1 (or the pseudogene TRBV3-2), with a possible D match to TRBD1 (5 bases). The germline V and J ends were trimmed by 0 bases and 1 base, with 7 bases remaining between them. The CDR3 is 15 residues long. CDR1 LGHDT and CDR2 YNNKEL come from the germline V gene (reference sequence). CDR3 bases: TGTGCCAGCAGCCAAGACGGGGGGAGCAATCAGCCCCAGCATTTT. Its protein is CASSQDGGSNQPQHF.

The chain employs TRBV10-3 and TRBJ2-1; TRBD1 is a possible D gene (5 bases). The germline V gene has CDR1 ENHRY and CDR2 SYGVKD. The ends were cut back, 0 bases at V and 6 bases at J, with 9 bases in the middle. CDR3 length equals 14 residues. CDR3 protein: CAISESKRGNEQFF. The CDR3, as DNA: TGTGCCATCAGTGAGTCAAAAAGGGGCAATGAGCAGTTCTTC.

The genes are TRBV12-3 or TRBV12-4 and TRBJ1-1; D is unresolved. The ends were cut back, 7 bases at V and 1 base at J, with 4 bases in the middle. This CDR3 contains 11 residues. The CDR3 spells CASTENTEAFF. The CDR3 nucleotides read TGTGCCAGCACAGAGAACACTGAAGCTTTCTTT.

The chain links TRBV2 to TRBJ1-5; TRBD1 is a possible D gene (5 bases). The germline V gene encodes CDR1 SNHLY and CDR2 FYNNEI. There are 15 residues in the CDR3. With 7 bases removed from V and 4 bases from J, the gap between germline ends came to 17 bases. The CDR3 spells CASTPWAEGNQPQHF. DNA for the CDR3: TGTGCCAGCACCCCCTGGGCGGAGGGGAATCAGCCCCAGCATTTT.

This clone was detected a few times. The V and J genes are TRBV7-6 and TRBJ1-5, with TRBD1 matching over 8 bases. Germline V lookup: CDR1 SGHVS, CDR2 FNYEAQ. The CDR3 has 16 residues. V gave up 5 bases and J gave up 6 bases; unmatched junction bases: 12. The CDR3 bases are TGTGCCAGCAGCGCCCGGACAGGGTCCGGGGGTCAGCCCCAGCATTTT. It yields the protein CASSARTGSGGQPQHF.

CDR3 amino acids: CASSGGTSGDTQYF. The CDR3 DNA is TGCGCCAGCAGCGGAGGGACTAGCGGAGATACGCAGTATTTT. The rearrangement uses TRBV5-1 and TRBJ2-3, with TRBD2 matching 11 bases. Trimming took 4 bases from V and 5 from J; bases not matched to a gene: 3. The germline gives CDR1 SGHRS, CDR2 YFSETQ. The CDR3 consists of 14 residues. Full variable domain (missing parts from reference TRBV5-1 and TRBJ2-3): KAGVTQTPRYLIKTRGQQVTLSCSPISGHRSVSWYQQTPGQGLQFLFEYFSETQRNKGNFPGRFSGRQFSNSRSEMNVSTLELGDSALYLCASSGGTSGDTQYFGPGTRLTVL.

V and J are TRBV7-8 and TRBJ1-4; possible D gene TRBD1, 6 bases. This CDR3 comprises 12 residues. Trimming left V 8 bases short and J 10 bases short, with 14 bases between. Germline values: CDR1 SGHVS, CDR2 FQNEAQ. CDR3: CASRAGAGKLFF. The CDR3 nucleotides read TGTGCCAGCCGGGCAGGGGCCGGAAAACTGTTTTTT.

As to this clone: The same CDR3 arises from other DNA sequences in this sample as well. This rearrangement joins TRBV5-1 to TRBJ2-1, with a tentative D call TRBD1 (6 bases). V lost 2 bases and J 6 bases, leaving 9 bases between the germline ends. The CDR3 consists of 13 residues. The V gene's germline CDR1 is SGHRS and CDR2 YFSETQ. The CDR3 sequence: CASSLGQSNEQFF. Written as DNA, the CDR3 is TGCGCCAGCAGCTTAGGACAGTCCAATGAGCAGTTCTTC. The full variable domain, its missing parts supplied by reference TRBV5-1 and TRBJ2-1, is KAGVTQTPRYLIKTRGQQVTLSCSPISGHRSVSWYQQTPGQGLQFLFEYFSETQRNKGNFPGRFSGRQFSNSRSEMNVSTLELGDSALYLCASSLGQSNEQFFGPGTRLTVL.

V gene TRBV12-3 or TRBV12-4 combines with J gene TRBJ1-3; D is unresolved. V lost 7 bases and J 4 bases, leaving 11 bases between the germline ends. This CDR3 spans 13 amino acids. This CDR3 is CASNPGFGNTIYF. CDR3 sequence (DNA): TGTGCCAGCAACCCCGGGTTCGGAAACACCATATATTTT.

V usage is TRBV3-1 (or the pseudogene TRBV3-2) and J usage is TRBJ2-7; 7 positions agree with TRBD1. The CDR3 loop spans 14 amino acids. Germline-derived CDR1 and CDR2 are LGHDT and YNNKEL (reference sequence). V gave up 7 bases and J gave up 3 bases; unmatched junction bases: 9. For the CDR3, the DNA is TGTGCCAGCACCCGAAAGACAGGGTACTACGAGCAGTACTTC. Protein product: CASTRKTGYYEQYF.

The chain has TRBV7-9 and TRBJ2-7; 7 bases are a match to TRBD1. Trimming removed 4 bases from V and 0 bases from J; junction bases left unmatched: 12. Germline assignment: CDR1 SEHNR and CDR2 FQNEAQ (reference sequence). This CDR3 contains 17 residues. In DNA form, the CDR3 reads TGTGCCAGCAGCTCGTATAAGCTCAGGGGGAACTCCTACGAGCAGTACTTC. This gives the protein CASSSYKLRGNSYEQYF.

This clone appeared a single time. The V gene is TRBV6-4, the J gene TRBJ2-2; 9 nucleotides match TRBD1. The ends lost 6 bases at V and 5 bases at J; junction bases unmatched: 7. The CDR3 spans 15 residues. Germline V gene sequence: CDR1 MRHNA, CDR2 SNTAGT. The DNA of the CDR3 is TGTGCCAGCAGCACGGGACAGGGTTTAACCGGGGAGCTGTTTTTT. Encoded protein: CASSTGQGLTGELFF.